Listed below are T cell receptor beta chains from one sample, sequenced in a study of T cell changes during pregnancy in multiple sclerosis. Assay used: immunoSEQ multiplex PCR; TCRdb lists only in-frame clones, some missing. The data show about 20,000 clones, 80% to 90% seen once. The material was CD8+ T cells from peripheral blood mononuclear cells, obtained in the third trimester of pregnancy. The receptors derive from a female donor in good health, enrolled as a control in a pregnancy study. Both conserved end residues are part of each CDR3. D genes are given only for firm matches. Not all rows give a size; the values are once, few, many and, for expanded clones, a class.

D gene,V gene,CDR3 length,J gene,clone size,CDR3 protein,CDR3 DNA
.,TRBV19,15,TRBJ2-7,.,CASSIDPSRGYKQYF,TGTGCCAGTAGTATAGATCCGTCTAGGGGTTACAAGCAGTACTTC
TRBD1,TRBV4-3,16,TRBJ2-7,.,CASSQDSGQGSYEQYF,TGCGCCAGCAGCCAAGATTCAGGACAGGGAAGCTACGAGCAGTACTTC
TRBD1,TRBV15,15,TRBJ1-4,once,CATSAPGTGTEKLFF,TGTGCCACCAGCGCTCCCGGGACAGGGACTGAAAAACTGTTTTTT
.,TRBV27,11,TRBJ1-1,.,CASSVGGEAFF,TGTGCCAGCAGCGTGGGGGGGGAGGCTTTCTTT
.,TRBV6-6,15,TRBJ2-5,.,CASSYGRDDQETQYF,TGTGCCAGCAGTTACGGGCGGGACGATCAAGAGACCCAGTACTTC
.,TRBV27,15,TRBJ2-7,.,CASSFGGPSTYEQYF,TGTGCCAGCAGTTTCGGGGGGCCCTCTACCTACGAGCAGTACTTC
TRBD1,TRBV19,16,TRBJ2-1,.,CASSIGIRQGRHEQFF,TGTGCCAGTAGTATAGGAATTAGACAGGGGAGGCATGAGCAGTTCTTC
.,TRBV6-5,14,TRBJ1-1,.,CASSYSRRNTEAFF,TGTGCCAGCAGTTACTCGAGGAGGAACACTGAAGCTTTCTTT
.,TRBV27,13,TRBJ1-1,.,CASSPRGPNEAFF,TGTGCCAGCAGTCCCAGGGGCCCGAATGAAGCTTTCTTT
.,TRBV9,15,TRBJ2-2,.,CASSVALYNTGELFF,TGTGCCAGCAGCGTAGCACTATACAACACCGGGGAGCTGTTTTTT
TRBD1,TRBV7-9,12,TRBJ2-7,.,CASSSTGAEQYF,TGTGCCAGCAGCTCAACAGGGGCTGAGCAGTACTTC
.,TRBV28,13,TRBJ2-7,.,CASRGLQLNEQYF,TGTGCCAGCAGAGGACTGCAACTAAACGAGCAGTACTTC
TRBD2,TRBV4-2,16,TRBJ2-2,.,CASSQEGSGRMGELFF,TGTGCCAGCAGCCAAGAAGGCAGCGGGAGAATGGGGGAGCTGTTTTTT
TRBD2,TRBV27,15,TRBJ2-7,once,CASSLTSGLTYEQYF,TGTGCCAGCAGTTTGACTAGCGGGTTAACCTACGAGCAGTACTTC
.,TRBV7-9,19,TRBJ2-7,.,CASSLVGLNDMVSSYEQYF,TGTGCCAGCAGCTTAGTAGGACTGAACGACATGGTGAGCTCCTACGAGCAGTACTTC
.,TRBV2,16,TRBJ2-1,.,CASSEGVAALSNEQFF,TGTGCCAGCAGTGAGGGGGTAGCGGCTCTTTCCAATGAGCAGTTCTTC
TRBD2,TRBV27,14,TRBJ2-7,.,CASSLREGAYEQYF,TGTGCCAGCAGTTTACGGGAGGGCGCCTACGAGCAGTACTTC
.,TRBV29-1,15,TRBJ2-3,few,CSVEDSKGNHDTQYF,TGCAGCGTTGAAGATAGTAAGGGGAACCACGATACGCAGTATTTT
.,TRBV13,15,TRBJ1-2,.,CASSLGRTDNYGYTF,TGTGCCAGCAGCTTAGGGCGGACAGATAACTATGGCTACACCTTC
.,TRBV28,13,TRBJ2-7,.,CASSIGSSYEQYF,TGTGCCAGCAGCATCGGTAGCTCCTACGAGCAGTACTTC
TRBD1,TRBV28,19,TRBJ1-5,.,CASSLDPGQGAGSNQPQHF,TGTGCCAGCAGTTTAGACCCGGGACAGGGGGCGGGTAGCAATCAGCCCCAGCATTTT
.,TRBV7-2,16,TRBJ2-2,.,CASSSPAAENTGELFF,TGTGCCAGCAGCTCCCCCGCGGCAGAGAACACCGGGGAGCTGTTTTTT
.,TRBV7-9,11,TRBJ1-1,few,CASSWATEAFF,TGTGCCAGCAGCTGGGCCACTGAAGCTTTCTTT
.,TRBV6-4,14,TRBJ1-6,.,CASSDGTTNSPLHF,TGTGCCAGCAGTGACGGGACAACTAATTCACCCCTCCACTTT
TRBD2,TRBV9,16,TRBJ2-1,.,CASSPLLAGAGNEQFF,TGTGCCAGCAGCCCCCTCCTAGCGGGGGCGGGTAATGAGCAGTTCTTC
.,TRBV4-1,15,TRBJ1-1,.,CASSQDNFSNTEAFF,TGCGCCAGCAGCCAAGATAACTTTTCGAACACTGAAGCTTTCTTT
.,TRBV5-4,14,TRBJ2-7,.,CASSLAGPSYEQYF,TGTGCCAGCAGCTTGGCAGGGCCCTCCTACGAGCAGTACTTC
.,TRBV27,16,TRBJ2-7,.,CASSFGRGYSSYEQYF,TGTGCCAGCAGTTTTGGTAGGGGTTACAGTAGCTACGAGCAGTACTTC
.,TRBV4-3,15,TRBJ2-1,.,CASSQANGGRNEQFF,TGCGCCAGCAGCCAAGCGAACGGGGGGCGGAATGAGCAGTTCTTC
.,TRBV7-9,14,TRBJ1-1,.,CASSTKGLGPEAFF,TGTGCCAGCAGCACCAAAGGTCTGGGGCCGGAAGCTTTCTTT
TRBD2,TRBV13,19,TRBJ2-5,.,CASSLVASAGGPFQETQYF,TGTGCCAGCAGCTTAGTTGCCAGCGCGGGGGGGCCCTTTCAAGAGACCCAGTACTTC
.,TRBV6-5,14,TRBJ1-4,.,CASSYRGEGEKLFF,TGTGCCAGCAGTTACCGCGGGGAGGGGGAAAAACTGTTTTTT
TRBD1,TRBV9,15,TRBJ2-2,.,CASSATGDNTGELFF,TGTGCCAGCAGCGCGACAGGGGATAACACCGGGGAGCTGTTTTTT
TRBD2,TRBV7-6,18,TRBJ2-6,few,CASSPILAGDSGANVLTF,TGTGCCAGCAGCCCTATACTAGCGGGGGATTCTGGGGCCAACGTCCTGACTTTC
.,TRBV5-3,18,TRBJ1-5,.,CARSLLLVGSGPQGPQHF,TGTGCCAGAAGCTTGCTATTGGTCGGTTCAGGGCCCCAAGGGCCCCAGCATTTT
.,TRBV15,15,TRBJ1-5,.,CATSLVGEGNQPQHF,TGTGCCACCAGCCTGGTGGGGGAGGGCAATCAGCCCCAGCATTTT
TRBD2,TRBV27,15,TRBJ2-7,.,CASRPTSGLTYEQYF,TGTGCCAGCAGACCGACTAGCGGGCTAACCTACGAGCAGTACTTC
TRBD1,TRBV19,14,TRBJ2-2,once,CASWDRVNTGELFF,TGTGCCAGTTGGGACAGGGTGAACACCGGGGAGCTGTTTTTT
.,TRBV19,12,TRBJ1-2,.,CASSTPRLGYTF,TGTGCCAGTAGTACGCCCAGGCTTGGCTACACCTTC
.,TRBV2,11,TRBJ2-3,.,CATLSGDTQYF,TGTGCCACATTATCGGGGGATACGCAGTATTTT